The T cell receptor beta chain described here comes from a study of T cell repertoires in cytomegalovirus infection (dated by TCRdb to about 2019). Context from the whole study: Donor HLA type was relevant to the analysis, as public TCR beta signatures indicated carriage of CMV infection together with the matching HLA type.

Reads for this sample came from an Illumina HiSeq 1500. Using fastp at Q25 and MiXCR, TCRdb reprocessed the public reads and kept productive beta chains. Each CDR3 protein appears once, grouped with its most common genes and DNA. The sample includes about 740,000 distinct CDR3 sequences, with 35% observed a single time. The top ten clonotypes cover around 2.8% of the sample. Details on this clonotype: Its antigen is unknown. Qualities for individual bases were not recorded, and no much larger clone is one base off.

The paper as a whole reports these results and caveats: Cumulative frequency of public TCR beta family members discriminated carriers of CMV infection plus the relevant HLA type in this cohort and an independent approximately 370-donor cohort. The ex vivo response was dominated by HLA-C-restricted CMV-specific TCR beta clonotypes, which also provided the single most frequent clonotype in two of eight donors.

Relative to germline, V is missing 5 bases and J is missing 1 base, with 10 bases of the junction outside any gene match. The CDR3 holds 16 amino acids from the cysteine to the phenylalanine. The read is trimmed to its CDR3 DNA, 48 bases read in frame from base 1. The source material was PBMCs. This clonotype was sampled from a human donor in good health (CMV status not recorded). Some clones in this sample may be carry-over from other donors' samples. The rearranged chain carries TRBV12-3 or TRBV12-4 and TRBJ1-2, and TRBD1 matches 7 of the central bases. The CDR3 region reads CASSGGTELINYGYTF. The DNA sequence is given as TGTGCCAGCAGTGGCGGGACAGAGCTGATTAACTATGGCTACACCTTC.